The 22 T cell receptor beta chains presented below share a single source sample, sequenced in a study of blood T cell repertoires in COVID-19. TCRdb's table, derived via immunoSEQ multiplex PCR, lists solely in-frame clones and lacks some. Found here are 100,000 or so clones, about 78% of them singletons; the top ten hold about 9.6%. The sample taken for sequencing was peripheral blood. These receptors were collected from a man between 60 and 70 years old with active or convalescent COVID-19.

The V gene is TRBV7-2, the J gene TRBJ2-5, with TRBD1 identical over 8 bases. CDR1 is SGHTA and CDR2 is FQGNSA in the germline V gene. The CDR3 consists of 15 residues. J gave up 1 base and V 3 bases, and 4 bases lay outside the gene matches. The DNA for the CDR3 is TGTGCCAGCAGCTTCGTGACAGGGGTCCAAGAGACCCAGTACTTC. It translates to CASSFVTGVQETQYF.

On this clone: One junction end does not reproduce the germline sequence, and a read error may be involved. The CDR3 reads CVSSLRQGVLNTEAFF. For the CDR3, the DNA is TGTGTCAGCAGCCTCCGACAGGGCGTCTTGAACACTGAAGCTTTCTTT. The genes are TRBV6-2 or TRBV6-3 and TRBJ1-1; 7 nucleotides match TRBD1. The CDR3 consists of 16 residues. Per the germline V gene, CDR1 is MNHEY and CDR2 is SVGEGT.

CDR3 region: CASSLVAGLPGYTF. DNA for the CDR3: TGTGCCAGCAGCTTAGTTGCAGGCCTTCCCGGCTACACCTTC. This sequence joins TRBV7-9 and TRBJ1-2; D call uncertain. V lost 1 base and J lost 8, with 14 bases in between. Germline values: CDR1 SEHNR, CDR2 FQNEAQ (reference sequence). This CDR3 contains 14 residues.

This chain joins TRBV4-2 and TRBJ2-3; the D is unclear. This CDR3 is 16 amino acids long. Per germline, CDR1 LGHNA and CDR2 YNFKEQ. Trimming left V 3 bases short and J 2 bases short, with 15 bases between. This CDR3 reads CASSHQSRGATDTQYF. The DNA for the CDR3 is TGTGCCAGCAGCCACCAGAGCCGAGGTGCCACAGATACGCAGTATTTT.

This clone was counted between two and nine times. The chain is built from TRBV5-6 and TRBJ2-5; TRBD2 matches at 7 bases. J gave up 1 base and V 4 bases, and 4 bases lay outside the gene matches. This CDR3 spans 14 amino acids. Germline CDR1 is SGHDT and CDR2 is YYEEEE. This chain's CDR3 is CASSKGLFQETQYF. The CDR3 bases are TGTGCCAGCAGCAAGGGACTATTCCAAGAGACCCAGTACTTC.

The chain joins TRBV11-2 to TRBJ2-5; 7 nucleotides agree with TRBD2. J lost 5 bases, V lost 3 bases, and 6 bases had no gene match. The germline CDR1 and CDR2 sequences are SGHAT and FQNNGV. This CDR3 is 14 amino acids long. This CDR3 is CASSFVRGGETQYF. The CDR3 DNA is TGTGCCAGCAGCTTCGTTAGGGGAGGGGAGACCCAGTACTTC.

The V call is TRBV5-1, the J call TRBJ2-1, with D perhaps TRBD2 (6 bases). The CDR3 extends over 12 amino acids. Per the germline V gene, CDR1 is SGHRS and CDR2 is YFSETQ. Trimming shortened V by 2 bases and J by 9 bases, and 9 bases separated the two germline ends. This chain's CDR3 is CASSFSGVEQFF. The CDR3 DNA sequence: TGCGCCAGCAGCTTCTCGGGAGTTGAGCAGTTCTTC.

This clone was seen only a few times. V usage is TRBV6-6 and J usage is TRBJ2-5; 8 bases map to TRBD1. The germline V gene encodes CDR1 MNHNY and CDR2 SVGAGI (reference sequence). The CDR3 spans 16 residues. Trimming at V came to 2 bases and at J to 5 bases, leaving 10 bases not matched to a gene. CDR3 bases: TGTGCCAGCAGTTACGTTAAGGCAGGGGGCATGGAGACCCAGTACTTC. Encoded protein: CASSYVKAGGMETQYF.

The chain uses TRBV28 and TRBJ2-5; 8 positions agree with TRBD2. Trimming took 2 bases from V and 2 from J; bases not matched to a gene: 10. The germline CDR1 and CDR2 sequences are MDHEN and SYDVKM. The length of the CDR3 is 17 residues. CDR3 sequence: CASSLSLAGGLQETQYF. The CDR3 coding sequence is TGTGCCAGCAGTTTAAGTTTGGCGGGGGGCCTTCAAGAGACCCAGTACTTC.

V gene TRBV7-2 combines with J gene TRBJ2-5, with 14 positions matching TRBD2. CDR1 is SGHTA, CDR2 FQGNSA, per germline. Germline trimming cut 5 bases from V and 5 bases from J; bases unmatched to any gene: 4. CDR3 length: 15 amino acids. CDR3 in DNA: TGTGCCAGCAGCCCGACTAGCGGGAGGGAGGAGACCCAGTACTTC. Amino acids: CASSPTSGREETQYF.

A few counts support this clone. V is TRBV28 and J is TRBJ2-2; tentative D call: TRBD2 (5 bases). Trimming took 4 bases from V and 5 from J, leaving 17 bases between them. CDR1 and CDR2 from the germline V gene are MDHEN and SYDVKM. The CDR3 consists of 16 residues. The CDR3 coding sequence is TGTGCCAGCAGTTCGTCTAGGCTAGCAGGTACCGGGGAGCTGTTTTTT. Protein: CASSSSRLAGTGELFF.

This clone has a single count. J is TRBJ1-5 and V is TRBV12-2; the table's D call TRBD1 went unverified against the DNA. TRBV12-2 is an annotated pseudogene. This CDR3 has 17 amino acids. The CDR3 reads CASRLAPDSLSNQPQHF. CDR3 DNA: TGTGCAAGTCGCTTAGCCCCCGACAGTTTGAGCAATCAGCCCCAGCATTTT.

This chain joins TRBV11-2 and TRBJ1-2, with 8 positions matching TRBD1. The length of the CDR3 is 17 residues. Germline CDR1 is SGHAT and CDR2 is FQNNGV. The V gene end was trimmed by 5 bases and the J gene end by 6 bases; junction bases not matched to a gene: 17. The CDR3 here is CASSPNRDRGGYHGYTF. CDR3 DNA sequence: TGTGCCAGCAGCCCAAATAGAGACAGGGGCGGATATCATGGCTACACCTTC.

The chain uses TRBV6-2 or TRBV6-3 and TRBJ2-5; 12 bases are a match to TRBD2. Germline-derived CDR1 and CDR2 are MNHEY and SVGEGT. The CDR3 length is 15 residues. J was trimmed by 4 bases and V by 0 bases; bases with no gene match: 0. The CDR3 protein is CASSYSGLAGETQYF. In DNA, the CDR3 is TGTGCCAGCAGTTACTCGGGACTAGCGGGAGAGACCCAGTACTTC.

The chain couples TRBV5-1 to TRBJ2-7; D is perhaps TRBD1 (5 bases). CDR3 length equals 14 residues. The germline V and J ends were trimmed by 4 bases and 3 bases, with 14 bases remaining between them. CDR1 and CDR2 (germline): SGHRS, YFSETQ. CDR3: CASSVTGSFYEQYF. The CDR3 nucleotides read TGCGCCAGCAGCGTCACAGGATCCTTCTACGAGCAGTACTTC.

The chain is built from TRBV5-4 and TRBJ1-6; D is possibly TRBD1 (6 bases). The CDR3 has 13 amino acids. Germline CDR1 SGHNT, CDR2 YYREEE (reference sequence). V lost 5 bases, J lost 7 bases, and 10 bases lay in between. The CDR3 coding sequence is TGTGCCAGCAGTGAGGGGGTAAATTCACCCCTCCACTTT. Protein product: CASSEGVNSPLHF.

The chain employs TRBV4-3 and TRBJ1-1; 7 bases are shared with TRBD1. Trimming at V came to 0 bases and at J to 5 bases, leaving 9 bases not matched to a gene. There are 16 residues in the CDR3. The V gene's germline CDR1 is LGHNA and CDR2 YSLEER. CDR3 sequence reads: CASSQDHEGAYTEAFF. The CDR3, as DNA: TGCGCCAGCAGCCAAGATCATGAGGGGGCTTATACTGAAGCTTTCTTT.

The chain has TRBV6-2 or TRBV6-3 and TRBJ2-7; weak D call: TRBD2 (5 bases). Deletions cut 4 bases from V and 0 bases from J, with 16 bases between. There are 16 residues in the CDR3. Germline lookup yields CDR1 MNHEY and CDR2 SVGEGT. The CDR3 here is CASSFVSGRSSYEQYV. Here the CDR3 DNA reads TGTGCCAGCAGTTTCGTAAGCGGCCGTAGCTCCTACGAGCAGTACGTC.

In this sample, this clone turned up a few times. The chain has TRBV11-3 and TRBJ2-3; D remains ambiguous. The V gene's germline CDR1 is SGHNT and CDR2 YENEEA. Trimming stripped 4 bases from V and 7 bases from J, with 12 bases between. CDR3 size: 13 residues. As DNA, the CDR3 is TGTGCCAGCAGCTCCCAGAGCGTAAATACGCAGTATTTT. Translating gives CASSSQSVNTQYF.

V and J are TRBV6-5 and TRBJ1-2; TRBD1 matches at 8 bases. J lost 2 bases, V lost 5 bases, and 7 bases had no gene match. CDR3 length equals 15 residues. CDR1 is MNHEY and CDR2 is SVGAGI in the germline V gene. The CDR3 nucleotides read TGTGCCAGCAGTCTAGGACAGGGTCGGAACTATGGCTACACCTTC. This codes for CASSLGQGRNYGYTF.

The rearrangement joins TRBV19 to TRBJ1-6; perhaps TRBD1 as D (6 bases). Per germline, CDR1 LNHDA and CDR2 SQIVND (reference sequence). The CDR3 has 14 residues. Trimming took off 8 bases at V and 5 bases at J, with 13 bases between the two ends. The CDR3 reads CASGPQGNNSPLHF. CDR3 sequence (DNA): TGTGCCAGTGGGCCCCAGGGGAATAATTCACCCCTCCACTTT.

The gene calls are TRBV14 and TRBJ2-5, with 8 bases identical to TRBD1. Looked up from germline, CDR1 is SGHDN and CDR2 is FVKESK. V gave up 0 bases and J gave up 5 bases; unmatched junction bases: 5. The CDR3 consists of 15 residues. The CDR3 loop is CASSQDRSGGETQYF. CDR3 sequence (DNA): TGTGCCAGCAGCCAAGATCGGTCAGGGGGCGAGACCCAGTACTTC.